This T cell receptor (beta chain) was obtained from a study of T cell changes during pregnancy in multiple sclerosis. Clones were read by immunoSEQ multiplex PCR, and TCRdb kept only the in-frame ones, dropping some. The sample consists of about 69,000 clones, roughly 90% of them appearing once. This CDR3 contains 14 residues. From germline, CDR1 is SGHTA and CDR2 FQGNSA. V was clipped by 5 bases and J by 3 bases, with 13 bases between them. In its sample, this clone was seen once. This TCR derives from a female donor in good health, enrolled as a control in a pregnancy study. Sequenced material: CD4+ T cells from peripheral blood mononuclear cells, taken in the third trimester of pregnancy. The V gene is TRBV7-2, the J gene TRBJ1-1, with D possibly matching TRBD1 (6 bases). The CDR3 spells CASSTLGGDTEAFF. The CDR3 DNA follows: TGTGCCAGCAGCACCCTAGGGGGGGACACTGAAGCTTTCTTT. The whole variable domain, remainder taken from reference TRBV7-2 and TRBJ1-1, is GAGVSQSPSNKVTEKGKDVELRCDPISGHTALYWYRQSLGQGLEFLIYFQGNSAPDKSGLPSDRFSAERTGGSVSTLTIQRTQQEDSAVYLCASSTLGGDTEAFFGQGTRLTVV.